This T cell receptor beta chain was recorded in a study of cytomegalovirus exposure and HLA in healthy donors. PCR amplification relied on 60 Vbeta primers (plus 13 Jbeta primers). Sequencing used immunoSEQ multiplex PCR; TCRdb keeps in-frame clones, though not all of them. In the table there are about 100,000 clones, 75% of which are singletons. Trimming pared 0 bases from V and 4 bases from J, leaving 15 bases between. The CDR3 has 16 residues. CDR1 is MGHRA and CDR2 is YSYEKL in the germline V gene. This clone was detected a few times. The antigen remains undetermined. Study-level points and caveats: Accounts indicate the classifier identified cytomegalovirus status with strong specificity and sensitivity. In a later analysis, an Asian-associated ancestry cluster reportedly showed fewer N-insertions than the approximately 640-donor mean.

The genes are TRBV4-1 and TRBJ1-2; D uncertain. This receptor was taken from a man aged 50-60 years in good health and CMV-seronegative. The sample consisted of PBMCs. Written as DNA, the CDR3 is TGCGCCAGCAGCCAAGAATCTGGCTTTGGAGGCTATGGCTACACCTTC. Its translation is CASSQESGFGGYGYTF.